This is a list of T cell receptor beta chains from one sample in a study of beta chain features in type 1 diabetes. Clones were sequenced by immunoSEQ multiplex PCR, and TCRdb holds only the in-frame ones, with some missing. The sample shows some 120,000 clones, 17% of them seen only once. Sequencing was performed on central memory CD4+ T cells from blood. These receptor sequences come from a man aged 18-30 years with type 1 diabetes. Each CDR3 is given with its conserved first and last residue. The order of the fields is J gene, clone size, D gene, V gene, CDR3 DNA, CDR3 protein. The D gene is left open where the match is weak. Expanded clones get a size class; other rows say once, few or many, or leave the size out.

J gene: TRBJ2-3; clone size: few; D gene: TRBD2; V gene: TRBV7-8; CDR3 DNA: TGTGCCAGCAGCTTTGGCGGGGGGGCCACAGATACGCAGTATTTT; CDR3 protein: CASSFGGGATDTQYF
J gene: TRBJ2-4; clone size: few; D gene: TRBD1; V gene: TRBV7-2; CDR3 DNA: TGTGCCAGCAGCTTGGGACAGGGCCGAGCCAAAAACATTCAGTACTTC; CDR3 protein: CASSLGQGRAKNIQYF
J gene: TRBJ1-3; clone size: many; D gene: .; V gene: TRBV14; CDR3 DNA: TGTGCCAGCAGCTCCAGAGGAGCGAACACCATATATTTT; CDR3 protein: CASSSRGANTIYF
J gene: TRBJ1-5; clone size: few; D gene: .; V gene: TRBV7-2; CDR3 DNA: TGTGCCAGCAACAATCCGGGTCTTAATCAGCCCCAGCATTTT; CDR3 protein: CASNNPGLNQPQHF
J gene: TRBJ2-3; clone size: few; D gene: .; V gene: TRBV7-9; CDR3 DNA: TGTGCCAGCAGCTTTGATAGCGCTAGCACAGATACGCAGTATTTT; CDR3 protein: CASSFDSASTDTQYF
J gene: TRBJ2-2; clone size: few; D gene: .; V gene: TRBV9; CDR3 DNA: TGTGCCTGTAGACAGGCCCCGAACACCGGGGAGCTGTTTTTT; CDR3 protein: CACRQAPNTGELFF
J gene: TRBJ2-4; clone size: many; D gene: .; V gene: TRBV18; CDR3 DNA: TGTGCCAGCTCCCTCCAGGAAAACATTCAGTACTTC; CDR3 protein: CASSLQENIQYF
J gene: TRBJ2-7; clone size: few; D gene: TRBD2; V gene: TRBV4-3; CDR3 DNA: TGCGCCAGCAGCCAAGATCGCACTAGCGGCTACTACGAGCAGTACTTC; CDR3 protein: CASSQDRTSGYYEQYF
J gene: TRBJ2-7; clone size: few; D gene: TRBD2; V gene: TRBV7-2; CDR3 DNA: TGTGCCAGCAGCCAACGGAGGGGCTTAGCGGGAGTGGCCTACGAGCAGTACTTC; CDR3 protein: CASSQRRGLAGVAYEQYF
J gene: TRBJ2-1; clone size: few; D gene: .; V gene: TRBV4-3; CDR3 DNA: TGCGCCAGCAGCCAAGATAAGGGCGCCTACAATGAGCAGTTCTTC; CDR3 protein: CASSQDKGAYNEQFF
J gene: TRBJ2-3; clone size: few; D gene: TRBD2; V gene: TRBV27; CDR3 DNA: TGTGCCAGCAATCCCAGCGGGGGGGCAGATACGCAGTATTTT; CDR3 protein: CASNPSGGADTQYF
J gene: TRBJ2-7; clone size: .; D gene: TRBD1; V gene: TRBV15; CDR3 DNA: TGTGCCACCAGCCCCCTGGGACAGGGGAAATACGAGCAGTACTTC; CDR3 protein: CATSPLGQGKYEQYF
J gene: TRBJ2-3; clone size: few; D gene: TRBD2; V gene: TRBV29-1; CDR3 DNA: TGCAGCGTTAACCGGGACTACGATACGCAGTATTTT; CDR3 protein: CSVNRDYDTQYF
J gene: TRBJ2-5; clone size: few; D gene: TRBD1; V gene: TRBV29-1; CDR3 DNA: TGCAGCGTTCCCGGGACAGCTTTTCAAGAGACCCAGTACTTC; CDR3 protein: CSVPGTAFQETQYF
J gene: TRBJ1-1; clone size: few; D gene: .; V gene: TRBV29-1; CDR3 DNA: TGCAGCGTTGCCGCCCACGGCAAGAACACTGAAGCTTTCTTT; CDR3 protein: CSVAAHGKNTEAFF
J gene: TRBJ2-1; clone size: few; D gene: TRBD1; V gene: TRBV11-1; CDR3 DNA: TGTGCCAGCAGCTTAGTCCGGGACAGGGTGAATAATGAGCAGTTCTTC; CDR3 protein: CASSLVRDRVNNEQFF
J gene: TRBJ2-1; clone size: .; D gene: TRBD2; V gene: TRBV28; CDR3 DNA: TGTGCCAGCAGTTTATGGACTAGCGGGTTCAATGAGCAGTTCTTC; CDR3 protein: CASSLWTSGFNEQFF
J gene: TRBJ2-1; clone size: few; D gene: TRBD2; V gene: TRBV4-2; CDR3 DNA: TGTGCCAGCAGCCCCCAATCTAGCGGGAGGGGTATCATTCAGTTCTTC; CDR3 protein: CASSPQSSGRGIIQFF
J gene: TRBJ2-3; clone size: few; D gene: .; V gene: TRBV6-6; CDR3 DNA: TGTGCCAGCGGCCAGGGGGGAAGCCTAGGCACAGATACGCAGTATTTT; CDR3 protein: CASGQGGSLGTDTQYF
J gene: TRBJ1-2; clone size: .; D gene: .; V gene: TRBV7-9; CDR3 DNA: TGTGCCAGCAGCTTGATCGTCACGGGGAACTATGGCTACACCTTC; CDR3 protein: CASSLIVTGNYGYTF
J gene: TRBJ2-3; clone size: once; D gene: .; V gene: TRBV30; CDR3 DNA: TGTGCCTGGAGACGGGGCCCAGATACGCAGTATTTT; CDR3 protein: CAWRRGPDTQYF
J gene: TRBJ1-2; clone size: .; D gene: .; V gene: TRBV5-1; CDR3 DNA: TGCGCCAGCAGCTTGGGGCCAGGGGTTGAGCATGGCTACACCTTC; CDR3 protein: CASSLGPGVEHGYTF
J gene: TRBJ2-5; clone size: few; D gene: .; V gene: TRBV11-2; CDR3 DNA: TGTGCCAGCTCCTTCGTGGTCCAAGAGACCCAGTACTTC; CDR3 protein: CASSFVVQETQYF
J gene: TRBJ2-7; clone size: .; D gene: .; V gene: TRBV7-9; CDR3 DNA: TGTGCCAGCAGTCCTTCCTACGAGCAGTACTTC; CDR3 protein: CASSPSYEQYF
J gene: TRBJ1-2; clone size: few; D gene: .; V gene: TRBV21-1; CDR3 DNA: TGTGCCAGCAGTAGGACTGAAGGGGGCTATGGCTACACCTTC; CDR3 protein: CASSRTEGGYGYTF
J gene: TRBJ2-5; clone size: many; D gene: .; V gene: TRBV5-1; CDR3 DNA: TGCGCCAGCACCCTCTCCAGCTCGGGCCAAGAGACCCAGTACTTC; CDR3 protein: CASTLSSSGQETQYF
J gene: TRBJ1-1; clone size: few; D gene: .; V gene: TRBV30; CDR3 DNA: TGTGCCTGGAGTGCTATGGTGTTCCACACTGAAGCTTTCTTT; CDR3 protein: CAWSAMVFHTEAFF
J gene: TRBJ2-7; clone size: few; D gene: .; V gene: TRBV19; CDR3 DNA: TGTGCGAGCAGATCGGGCTACGAGCAGTACTTC; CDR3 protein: CASRSGYEQYF
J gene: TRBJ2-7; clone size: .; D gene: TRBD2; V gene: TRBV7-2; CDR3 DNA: TGTGCCAGCAGCTTCGCGGGAGGGCTTTCCTACGAGCAGTACTTC; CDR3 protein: CASSFAGGLSYEQYF
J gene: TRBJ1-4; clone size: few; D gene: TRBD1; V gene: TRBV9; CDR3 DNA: TGTGCCAGCAGCCGGGGACAGGGGCAGGCTAATGAAAAACTGTTTTTT; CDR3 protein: CASSRGQGQANEKLFF
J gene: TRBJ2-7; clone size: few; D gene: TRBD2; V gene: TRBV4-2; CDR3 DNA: TGTGCCAGCAGCCAAGCTAATAGCGGGTCCTCCTACGAGCAGTACTTC; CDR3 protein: CASSQANSGSSYEQYF
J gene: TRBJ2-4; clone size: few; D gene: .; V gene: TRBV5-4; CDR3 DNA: TGTGCCAGCAGCTTGGCTGCGAAAAACATTCAGTACTTC; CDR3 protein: CASSLAAKNIQYF
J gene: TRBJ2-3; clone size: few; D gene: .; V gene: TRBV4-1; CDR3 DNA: TGCGCCAGCAGCCACCCCTCGGACATCACAGATACGCAGTATTTT; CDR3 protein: CASSHPSDITDTQYF
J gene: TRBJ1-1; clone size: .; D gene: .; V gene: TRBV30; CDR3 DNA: TGTGCCTGGAGTGACCTGTCTAGGGCCACTGAAGCTTTCTTT; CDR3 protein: CAWSDLSRATEAFF
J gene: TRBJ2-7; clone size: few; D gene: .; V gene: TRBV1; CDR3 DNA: TGCACCAGCAGCCAAGAAGGAGGACTAGCACGCTACGAGCAGTACTTC; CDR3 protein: CTSSQEGGLARYEQYF
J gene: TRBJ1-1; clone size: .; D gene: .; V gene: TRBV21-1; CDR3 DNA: .; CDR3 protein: CASSVGPGNTEAFF
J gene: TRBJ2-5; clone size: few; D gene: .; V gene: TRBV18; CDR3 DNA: TGTGCCAGCTCACCAGTTGCCAAGACCTGGGAGACCCAGTACTTC; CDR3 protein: CASSPVAKTWETQYF
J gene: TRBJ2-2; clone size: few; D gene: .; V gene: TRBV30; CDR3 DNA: TGTGCCTGGAGTGTAGGCCTTAACACCGGGGAGCTGTTTTTT; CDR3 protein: CAWSVGLNTGELFF
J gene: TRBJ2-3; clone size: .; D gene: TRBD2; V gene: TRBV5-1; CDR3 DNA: TGCGCCAGCAGCTTTGAAGCGGGAGCAAGCGATACGCAGTATTTT; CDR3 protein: CASSFEAGASDTQYF
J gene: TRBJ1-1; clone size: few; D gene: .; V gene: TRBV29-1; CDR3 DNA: TGCAGCGTTGAAGAAGGATCAGCGAACACTGAAGCTTTCTTT; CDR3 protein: CSVEEGSANTEAFF
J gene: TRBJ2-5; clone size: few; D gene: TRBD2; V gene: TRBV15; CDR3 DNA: TGTGCCACCAGCAGAGTTGGGACTATAGAGACCCAGTACTTC; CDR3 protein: CATSRVGTIETQYF
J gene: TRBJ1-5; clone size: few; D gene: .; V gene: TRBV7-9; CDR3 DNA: TGTGCCAGCAGCCCTAGCGGGGAGGGCAATCAGCCCCAGCATTTT; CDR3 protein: CASSPSGEGNQPQHF
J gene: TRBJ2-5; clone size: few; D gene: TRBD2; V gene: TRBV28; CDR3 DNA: TGTGCCAGCAGTTTAGCGGGAGGTGGGGAGACCCAGTACTTC; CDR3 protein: CASSLAGGGETQYF
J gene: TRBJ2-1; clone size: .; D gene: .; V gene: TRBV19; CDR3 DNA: TGTGCCAGTAGTCGGGGAGGTCCGGAGAAGCACAATGAGCAGTTCTTC; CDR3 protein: CASSRGGPEKHNEQFF
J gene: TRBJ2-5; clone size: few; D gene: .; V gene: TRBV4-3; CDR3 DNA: TGCGCCAGCAGCCAAGATCGAAACGGGATGACCCAGTACTTC; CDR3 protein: CASSQDRNGMTQYF
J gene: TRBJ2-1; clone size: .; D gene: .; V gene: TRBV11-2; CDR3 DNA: TGTGCCAGCAGCCCGAGCCCGGTCCTTGGGAATGAGCAGTTCTTC; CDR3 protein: CASSPSPVLGNEQFF
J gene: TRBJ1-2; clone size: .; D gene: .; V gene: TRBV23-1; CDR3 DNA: TGCGCCAGCAGTCAAGCTGGGACTGGGCGACTTTATGGCTACACCTTC; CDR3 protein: CASSQAGTGRLYGYTF
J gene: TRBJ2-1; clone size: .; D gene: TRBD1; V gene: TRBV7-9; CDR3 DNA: TGTGCCAGCAGCCCGCGACAGGGGGAAGATGAGCAGTTCTTC; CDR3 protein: CASSPRQGEDEQFF
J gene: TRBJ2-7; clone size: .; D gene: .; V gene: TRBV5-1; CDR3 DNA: TGCGCCAGCAGCTCAACCGGGACAACCTACGAGCAGTACTTC; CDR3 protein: CASSSTGTTYEQYF
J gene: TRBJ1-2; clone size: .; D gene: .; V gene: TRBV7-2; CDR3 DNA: TGTGCCGGGGACAATATTGGTTATGGCTACACCTTC; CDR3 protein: CAGDNIGYGYTF
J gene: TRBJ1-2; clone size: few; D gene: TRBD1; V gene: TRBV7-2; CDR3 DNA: TGTGCCAGCAGCTTAGAAGCAGGGGGAGGCTACACCTTC; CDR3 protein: CASSLEAGGGYTF
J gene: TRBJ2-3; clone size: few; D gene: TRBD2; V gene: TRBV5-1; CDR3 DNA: TGCGCCAGCAGCTTGGATCCTAGCGGGCTTAGCACAGATACGCAGTATTTT; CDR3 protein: CASSLDPSGLSTDTQYF
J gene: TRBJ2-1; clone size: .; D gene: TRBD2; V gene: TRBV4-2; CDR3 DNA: TGTGCCAGCAGCCATAAAGCGGGGGTAGACAATGAGCAGTTCTTC; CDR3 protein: CASSHKAGVDNEQFF